The rows below give T cell receptor beta chains drawn from one sample of a study of OX40 agonist ivuxolimab in advanced cancers. TCRdb's table, derived via immunoSEQ multiplex PCR, lists solely in-frame clones and lacks some. Of 72,000 or so clones in the sample, 80% were seen once. Sequenced material: CD4+ or CD8+ T cells sorted from blood, taken in a trial of the OX40 agonist ivuxolimab. Receptor source: an adult with an advanced solid tumor such as melanoma, head and neck, liver or kidney cancer. CDR3s include the opening cysteine and the closing phenylalanine or tryptophan. A D gene is named only where the DNA matches it firmly. The size entry is marked missing in some rows and otherwise reads once, few, many or a size class.

>NA|TRBJ1-4|TRBV4-1|NA
TGCGCCAGCAGCCAAGTGGAAGGATTTAATGAAAAACTGTTTTTT
CASSQVEGFNEKLFF
>NA|TRBJ2-1|TRBV4-1|TRBD1
TGCGCCAGCAGCCAAGTCGGACAGGGTCTTATGGTGATTCGCAATGAGCAGTTCTTC
CASSQVGQGLMVIRNEQFF
>few|TRBJ1-6|TRBV6-1|NA
TGTGCCAGCAGTGAAGTCCGGACACGTATAGGGTCACCCCTCCACTTT
CASSEVRTRIGSPLHF
>few|TRBJ2-1|TRBV6-4|TRBD2
TGTGCCAGCAGTCAACTAGCGGGGGCCTACAATGAGCAGTTCTTC
CASSQLAGAYNEQFF
>NA|TRBJ1-5|TRBV28|NA
TGTGCCAGCAGTGAATCCGGGACAAATCAGCCCCAGCATTTT
CASSESGTNQPQHF
>NA|TRBJ1-6|TRBV5-1|NA
TGCGCCAGCAGCTTGGATGGTAATTCACCCCTCCACTTT
CASSLDGNSPLHF
>NA|TRBJ1-1|TRBV11-1|NA
TGTGCCAGCAGCCTAGGACAGACGAACACTGAAGCTTTCTTT
CASSLGQTNTEAFF
>NA|TRBJ2-2|TRBV6-6|NA
TGTGCCAGCAGTTACTCAGGCCCCAGTTACACCGGGGAGCTGTTTTTT
CASSYSGPSYTGELFF
>NA|TRBJ1-1|TRBV18|NA
TGTGCCAGCTCACCGGGAGGGGGTTTTGCTTTCTTT
CASSPGGGFAFF
>once|TRBJ2-7|TRBV7-2|NA
TGTGCCAGCAGCTCGACCGAATACGAGCAGTACTTC
CASSSTEYEQYF
>NA|TRBJ1-1|TRBV2|TRBD1
TGTGCCAGCATTGGACCGGGACAGCACACTGAAGCTTTCTTT
CASIGPGQHTEAFF
>NA|TRBJ1-1|TRBV11-1|NA
TGTGCCAGCAGCTTGGAGGGAATCACTGAAGCTTTCTTT
CASSLEGITEAFF
>NA|TRBJ1-4|TRBV29-1|NA
TGCAGTGCTAACCGAGGGCGGGAAGAAAAACTGTTTTTT
CSANRGREEKLFF
>NA|TRBJ1-5|TRBV18|TRBD1
TGTGCCAGCTCTCTTGGACAGGGAGAAAATCAGCCCCAGCATTTT
CASSLGQGENQPQHF
>NA|TRBJ2-5|TRBV10-3|NA
TGTGCCATCTCACAATACCAAGAGACCCAGTACTTC
CAISQYQETQYF
>NA|TRBJ1-6|TRBV6-6|NA
TGTGCCAGCAGTAAACACATTTTTAATTCACCCCTCCACTTT
CASSKHIFNSPLHF
>NA|TRBJ1-4|TRBV5-6|TRBD1
TGTGCCAGCAGCCGGGGACAGGGGACGATCGGAAAACTGTTTTTT
CASSRGQGTIGKLFF
>NA|TRBJ2-5|TRBV6-5|NA
TGTGCCAGCAGATCCGCCGGGACACCCGGCCAGACCCAGTACTTC
CASRSAGTPGQTQYF
>NA|TRBJ2-3|TRBV18|NA
TGTGCCAGCTCGGACACAGATACGCAGTATTTT
CASSDTDTQYF
>NA|TRBJ2-5|TRBV2|NA
TGTGCCAGCAGTGAATCTAGGGTCCCCGCCTTGGAGACCCAGTACTTC
CASSESRVPALETQYF
>NA|TRBJ2-6|TRBV11-2|NA
TGTGCCAGCAGCTTAAAGGCCGGAGGGGGTTCAGGGGCCAACGTCCTGACTTTC
CASSLKAGGGSGANVLTF
>NA|TRBJ2-3|TRBV11-2|NA
TGTGCCAGCAGCTCGAACACAGATACGCAGTATTTT
CASSSNTDTQYF
>NA|TRBJ1-3|TRBV13|NA
TGTGCCAGCAGCTTCTCCTGGGGGGTTGGAAACACCATATATTTT
CASSFSWGVGNTIYF
>NA|TRBJ1-6|TRBV30|NA
TGTGCCTGGAGTGCCTTCTCTAATTCACCCCTCCACTTT
CAWSAFSNSPLHF
>NA|TRBJ2-5|TRBV5-1|TRBD1
TGCGCCAGCAGCTCAACCGGGACAGGGGGTTTGACCCAGTACTTC
CASSSTGTGGLTQYF
>NA|TRBJ1-2|TRBV9|NA
TGTGCCAGCAGCGTCGAAAGGGGGACTGGATATGGCTACACCTTC
CASSVERGTGYGYTF
>NA|TRBJ1-1|TRBV5-1|NA
TGCGCCAGCAGTACGGATGGGCTTACAGCTTTCTTT
CASSTDGLTAFF
>NA|TRBJ2-3|TRBV7-3|TRBD2
TGTGCCAGCAGCATCGGGGGGTCTAGCACAGATACGCAGTATTTT
CASSIGGSSTDTQYF
>once|TRBJ1-4|TRBV2|NA
TGTGCCAGCGGTGGGGGTCCAGGACGTTCAACTAATGAAAAACTGTTTTTT
CASGGGPGRSTNEKLFF
>few|TRBJ1-2|TRBV12-5|TRBD1
TGTGCTAGTGGTTTGCCTCCGGGACAGGGGGTCCCCTATGGCTACACCTTC
CASGLPPGQGVPYGYTF
>NA|TRBJ1-6|TRBV2|TRBD1
TGTGCCAGCAGCCCGGGACAGTCCTACCCACCCCTCCACTTT
CASSPGQSYPPLHF
>once|TRBJ1-2|TRBV10-3|NA
TGTGCCATCAGTGAGTCGGACGGCTATGGCTACACCTTC
CAISESDGYGYTF
>NA|TRBJ1-1|TRBV5-6|TRBD1
TGTGCCAGCAGCCTCGACAGGGGTGAGAACACTGAAGCTTTCTTT
CASSLDRGENTEAFF
>NA|TRBJ2-1|TRBV7-9|NA
TGTGCCAGCAGTCCGACTCCAGTAAATCAGTTCTTC
CASSPTPVNQFF
>NA|TRBJ2-6|TRBV30|NA
TGTGCCTGGAGTGTATCCAGAACCTCTGGGGCCAACGTCCTGACTTTC
CAWSVSRTSGANVLTF
>NA|TRBJ2-1|TRBV14|TRBD2
TGTGCCAGCAGCGCCCGAAGCCTAGCGGCCGACAATGAGCAGTTCTTC
CASSARSLAADNEQFF
>once|TRBJ2-7|TRBV6-5|TRBD1
TGTGCCAGCAGTCCCCACAGGGGCGTTGGCTACGAGCAGTACTTC
CASSPHRGVGYEQYF
>NA|TRBJ1-1|TRBV5-4|NA
TGTGCCAGCACCACTATGGGGGCGGACACTGAAGCTTTCTTT
CASTTMGADTEAFF
>few|TRBJ1-2|TRBV4-1|NA
TGCGCCAGCAGCACGACAGCATTCTATGCCTACACCTTC
CASSTTAFYAYTF
>NA|TRBJ1-3|TRBV6-1|NA
TGTGCCAGCAGGACGGACCCAAACACCATATATTTT
CASRTDPNTIYF
>NA|TRBJ1-1|TRBV19|NA
TGTGCCAGTAGTACGACATGGAAGTCGAACACTGAAGCTTTCTTT
CASSTTWKSNTEAFF
>NA|TRBJ2-2|TRBV6-1|NA
TGTGCCAGCAGTGAAAATGGGGCAGAAAACACCGGGGAGCTGTTTTTT
CASSENGAENTGELFF
>NA|TRBJ2-7|TRBV30|TRBD2
TGTGCCTGCCGGCCGGTAGCGGGGGTACCCTACGAGCAGTACTTC
CACRPVAGVPYEQYF
>NA|TRBJ1-5|TRBV2|TRBD1
TGTGCCAGCAGGTCCGACAGGGGAGGTAGCAATCAGCCCCAGCATTTT
CASRSDRGGSNQPQHF
>NA|TRBJ1-1|TRBV30|NA
TGTGCCTGGATCAGGTATGGTTCTGAAGCTTTCTTT
CAWIRYGSEAFF
>NA|TRBJ1-3|TRBV25-1|TRBD1
TGTGCCAGCAGTGAAGAGTGGGACAGGAGAAACACCATATATTTT
CASSEEWDRRNTIYF
>NA|TRBJ2-2|TRBV9|TRBD2
TGTGCCAGCAGCGTCCGACTAGCGGAAATCGGGGAGCTGTTTTTT
CASSVRLAEIGELFF
>NA|TRBJ2-3|TRBV10-3|TRBD1
TGTGCCATCAGCCAGTCGACAGGGTTAGATACGCAGTATTTT
CAISQSTGLDTQYF
>NA|TRBJ2-1|TRBV9|NA
TGTGCCAGCAGCGTTTTAAGTGGGACCTACAATGAGCAGTTCTTC
CASSVLSGTYNEQFF
>NA|TRBJ1-5|TRBV19|NA
TGTGCCAGTAGTCCCTCCGGAAGGGTTCTGGTGAGCAATCAGCCCCAGCATTTT
CASSPSGRVLVSNQPQHF
>NA|TRBJ1-2|TRBV30|NA
TGTGCCTGTCTGGGACATAACTATGGCTACACCTTC
CACLGHNYGYTF
>NA|TRBJ1-6|TRBV10-3|NA
TGTGCCATCAGTGAGGCAGGTTCCTATAATTCACCCCTCCACTTT
CAISEAGSYNSPLHF
>NA|TRBJ2-7|TRBV7-2|TRBD2
TGTGCCAGCACCCTGGTGGGGGGGGGAACCTACGAGCAGTACTTC
CASTLVGGGTYEQYF
>NA|TRBJ1-2|TRBV14|NA
TGTGCCAGCAGCCAAGACTCCACGCCCGGTTATGGCTACACCTTC
CASSQDSTPGYGYTF
>NA|TRBJ2-1|TRBV4-2|TRBD2
TGTGCCAGCAGCCAAGAACCTAGCGGGGGGAATGAGCAGTTCTTC
CASSQEPSGGNEQFF
>NA|TRBJ1-3|TRBV9|TRBD1
TGTGCCAGCAGCGCCCCCGGGACAGGGAGCTCTGGAAACACCATATATTTT
CASSAPGTGSSGNTIYF
>NA|TRBJ2-7|TRBV2|TRBD1
TGTGCCAGCAGTATACTGACAGGGTACGAGCAGTACTTC
CASSILTGYEQYF
>NA|TRBJ1-1|TRBV6-5|NA
TGTGCCAGCAGTTATGTAGAAAACACTGAAGCTTTCTTT
CASSYVENTEAFF
>NA|TRBJ1-5|TRBV4-3|TRBD1
TGCGCCAGCAGCCAAACGACAGGGAGCAATCAGCCCCAGCATTTT
CASSQTTGSNQPQHF
>once|TRBJ1-1|TRBV6-6|NA
TGTGCCAGCAGTTCCGGCGGGACGACTGAAGCTTTCTTT
CASSSGGTTEAFF